What follows is one T cell receptor beta chain and its context. This CDR3 has 14 amino acids. The junction had 5 bases not matched to a gene; V was cut back by 6 bases and J by 4 bases. Germline CDR1 and CDR2: LNHDA and SQIVND (reference sequence). These data originate in a study of cytomegalovirus exposure and HLA in healthy donors. Across the study: The same platform was used for the 110 or so validation repertoires and the 500 to 700 first-cohort repertoires, a later analysis reported.

Separate from the approximately 720-subject first cohort, the roughly 120-subject validation cohort was the one that the donors belonged to. The method was immunoSEQ multiplex PCR; TCRdb's version includes in-frame clones alone and lacks a portion of them. The sample shows roughly 300,000 clones, roughly 88% of them seen only once. The V gene is TRBV19, the J gene TRBJ1-5, with 8 bases identical to TRBD1. The sequence derives from a woman aged 18-29 years in good health and CMV-seronegative. Sequenced material: PBMCs. The CDR3 protein is CASRTTGGNQPQHF. CDR3 DNA: TGTGCCAGTAGGACTACAGGGGGAAATCAGCCCCAGCATTTT.